A selection of T cell receptor beta chains follows, all from one sample in a study of PD-1 blockade in classical Hodgkin lymphoma. Sequenced by immunoSEQ multiplex PCR; TCRdb stores in-frame clones only, minus some. The sample yields about 53,000 clones, about 85% seen once. Sequenced here: peripheral blood mononuclear cells (PBMCs), sampled at baseline. These receptors originate from a human donor with classical Hodgkin lymphoma. CDR3s include the opening cysteine and the closing phenylalanine or tryptophan. A D gene is named only where the DNA matches it firmly. Clone size is shown for a subset of rows, as once, few, many or a class of expanded clone.

cdr3_aa cdr3_nt v_call d_call clone_size j_call
CASSLGRGDGYTF TGTGCCAGTAGTCTCGGACGGGGTGATGGCTACACCTTC TRBV19 NA NA TRBJ1-2
CASSWNGVDYGYTF TGTGCCAGCAGTTGGAACGGGGTGGATTATGGCTACACCTTC TRBV6-1 NA NA TRBJ1-2
CASSLGLAGAVTGELFF TGTGCCAGCAGCTTAGGGCTAGCGGGAGCTGTAACCGGGGAGCTGTTTTTT TRBV13 TRBD2 NA TRBJ2-2
CATSRDLRRGGNQPQHF TGTGCCACCAGCAGAGATCTACGGAGGGGAGGTAATCAGCCCCAGCATTTT TRBV15 NA NA TRBJ1-5
CASSSLGRTSYNEQFF TGTGCCAGCAGCTCCTTAGGGAGGACCTCCTACAATGAGCAGTTCTTC TRBV13 NA once TRBJ2-1
CASSEFLGANVLTF TGTGCCAGCAGCGAATTCTTGGGGGCCAACGTCCTGACTTTC TRBV14 NA NA TRBJ2-6
CAISDPGLSRGYTF TGTGCCATCAGTGACCCTGGTCTGTCGCGAGGCTACACCTTC TRBV10-3 NA NA TRBJ1-2
CAWSGISTDTQYF TGTGCCTGGAGTGGGATTAGCACAGATACGCAGTATTTT TRBV30 NA NA TRBJ2-3
CASSLMGRGGETQYF TGTGCCAGCAGCTTAATGGGAAGGGGGGGTGAGACCCAGTACTTC TRBV7-6 NA NA TRBJ2-5
CARISSGGGEQYF TGCGCCAGGATTTCTAGCGGGGGTGGGGAGCAGTACTTC TRBV10-1 TRBD2 NA TRBJ2-7
CASSLGVSSYNEQFF TGTGCCAGCAGCTTAGGGGTCAGCTCCTACAATGAGCAGTTCTTC TRBV7-2 NA NA TRBJ2-1
CASSFYRGENNEQFF TGTGCCAGCAGCTTCTACAGGGGAGAGAACAATGAGCAGTTCTTC TRBV7-9 TRBD1 once TRBJ2-1
CASSFGTLPDTEAFF TGTGCCAGCAGTTTTGGGACTCTCCCCGACACTGAAGCTTTCTTT TRBV6-5 NA NA TRBJ1-1
CASSFGTVFYHTDTQYF TGTGCCAGCAGCTTCGGGACCGTGTTTTATCACACAGATACGCAGTATTTT TRBV11-3 NA NA TRBJ2-3
CASSLGGLVEAFF TGTGCCAGTAGTTTAGGGGGGTTAGTGGAAGCTTTCTTT TRBV19 NA NA TRBJ1-1
CASSISASRAGEKLFF TGTGCCAGTAGTATATCCGCATCCCGTGCCGGTGAAAAACTGTTTTTT TRBV19 NA NA TRBJ1-4
CASSMGAEFKTQYF TGTGCCAGTAGTATGGGGGCAGAGTTTAAGACCCAGTACTTC TRBV19 NA NA TRBJ2-5
CASLQGASSYEQYF TGTGCCTCTTTACAGGGGGCAAGCTCCTACGAGCAGTACTTC TRBV10-3 TRBD1 once TRBJ2-7
CASSQGLGLAGGGGTDTQYF TGCGCCAGCAGCCAAGGGTTAGGACTAGCGGGAGGTGGGGGCACAGATACGCAGTATTTT TRBV4-3 TRBD2 NA TRBJ2-3
CASSFSLGQYNEQFF TGTGCCAGTAGCTTCTCTTTGGGACAGTACAATGAGCAGTTCTTC TRBV19 TRBD1 NA TRBJ2-1
CASSLVTGASTDTQYF TGTGCCAGCAGCTTGGTGACAGGAGCTAGCACAGATACGCAGTATTTT TRBV5-4 NA NA TRBJ2-3
CASASRGLREKLFF TGTGCCAGCGCTTCGAGGGGTCTTAGGGAAAAACTGTTTTTT TRBV7-9 NA NA TRBJ1-4
CASSLGGQGHYEQYF TGCGCCAGCAGCTTGGGGGGACAGGGCCACTACGAGCAGTACTTC TRBV5-1 TRBD1 NA TRBJ2-7
CAWSATAAAGYTF TGTGCCTGGAGTGCCACTGCAGCAGCGGGCTACACCTTC TRBV30 NA few TRBJ1-2
CASSSDRYQPQHF TGTGCCAGCAGCTCGGACCGATATCAGCCCCAGCATTTT TRBV7-2 NA NA TRBJ1-5